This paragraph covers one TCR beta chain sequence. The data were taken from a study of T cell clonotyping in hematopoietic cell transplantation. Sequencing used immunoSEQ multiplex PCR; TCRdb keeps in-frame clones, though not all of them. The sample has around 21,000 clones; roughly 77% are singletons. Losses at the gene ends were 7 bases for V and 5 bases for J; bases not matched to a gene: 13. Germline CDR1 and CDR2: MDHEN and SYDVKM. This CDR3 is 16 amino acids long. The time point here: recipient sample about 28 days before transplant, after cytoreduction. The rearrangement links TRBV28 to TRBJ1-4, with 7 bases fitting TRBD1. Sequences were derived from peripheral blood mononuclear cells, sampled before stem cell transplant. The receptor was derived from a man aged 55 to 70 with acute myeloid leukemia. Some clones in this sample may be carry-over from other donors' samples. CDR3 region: CASKELGRQGNEKLFF. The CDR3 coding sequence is TGTGCCAGCAAGGAATTGGGTAGACAGGGCAATGAAAAACTGTTTTTT.